This TCR beta chain was sequenced for a study of post-analysis software for immune sequencing data. V shed 4 bases and J shed 4 bases, with 12 bases lying between them. The CDR3 is made up of 14 amino acids. The germline V gene encodes CDR1 KGHDR and CDR2 SFDVKD. Findings and limits, study-wide: Comparison of patients with controls showed 4 to 6 TRBV segments more frequent in patients, TRBV5-6, TRBV5-1 and TRBV20-1 among them. Strong co-clustering by F measure was seen for same-batch samples. Patients with multiple sclerosis recorded significantly lower normalized Chao1 diversity than controls, the study found.

Every TCR beta cDNA library bore unique molecular identifiers. One entry per CDR3 protein results from TCRdb running MiXCR on the PCR reads. The data contain hundreds of thousands of distinct CDR3 sequences, around 33% of them singletons. As for this clonotype: No antigen is known for it.

Sequenced material: blood. The clonotype originates from a girl aged 10 to 17 with multiple sclerosis. This rearrangement joins TRBV24-1 to TRBJ1-2, with D possibly matching TRBD1 (5 bases). The CDR3 region has the DNA TGTGCCACCAGTGACAGGGATTGGGGCTATGGCTACACCTTC. The encoded protein is CATSDRDWGYGYTF.